This T cell receptor beta chain was observed in a study of blood T cell repertoires in COVID-19. This clone showed up just once. Original methodology: Amplification of reference gene primers provided the estimated nucleated cell counts. Some clones are missing from TCRdb's copy, which holds only in-frame ones; the method was immunoSEQ multiplex PCR. V and J calls and clone size follow that table, whereas D and trimming were derived from the DNA. The sample includes some 46,000 clones, over 70% of them seen just once. Sequenced: peripheral blood. The source of this sequence is a man over 45 with acute or convalescent COVID-19.

The CDR3 nucleotides are TGTGCCAGCAGCTTCCCCGGGACAGGGGGCTACGAGCAGTACTTC. It specifies CASSFPGTGGYEQYF. The V call is TRBV11-2, the J call TRBJ2-7; 11 positions agree with TRBD1. The CDR3 is 15 residues long. CDR1 is SGHAT, CDR2 FQNNGV, per germline. The V gene end was trimmed by 3 bases and the J gene end by 3 bases; junction bases not matched to a gene: 4.